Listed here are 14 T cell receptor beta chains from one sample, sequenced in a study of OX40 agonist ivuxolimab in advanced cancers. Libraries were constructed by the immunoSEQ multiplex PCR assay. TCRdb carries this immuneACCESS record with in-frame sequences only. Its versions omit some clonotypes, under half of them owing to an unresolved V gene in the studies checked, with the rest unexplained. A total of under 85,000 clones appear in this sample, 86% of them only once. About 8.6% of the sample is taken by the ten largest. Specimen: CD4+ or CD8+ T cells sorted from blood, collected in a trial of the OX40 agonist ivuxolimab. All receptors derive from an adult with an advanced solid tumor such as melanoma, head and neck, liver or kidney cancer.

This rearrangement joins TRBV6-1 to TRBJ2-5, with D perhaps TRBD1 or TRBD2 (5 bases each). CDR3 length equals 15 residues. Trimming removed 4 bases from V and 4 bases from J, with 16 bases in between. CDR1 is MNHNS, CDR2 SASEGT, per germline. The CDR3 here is CASSALSVQGETQYF. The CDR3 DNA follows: TGTGCCAGCAGTGCCCTTAGCGTTCAGGGAGAGACCCAGTACTTC.

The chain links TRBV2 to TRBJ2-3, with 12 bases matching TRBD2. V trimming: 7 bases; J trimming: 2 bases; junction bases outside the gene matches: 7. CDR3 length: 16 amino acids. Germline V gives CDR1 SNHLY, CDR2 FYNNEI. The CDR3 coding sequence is TGTGCCAGCATCCCCCGGACTAGCGGGGCCACAGATACGCAGTATTTT. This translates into CASIPRTSGATDTQYF.

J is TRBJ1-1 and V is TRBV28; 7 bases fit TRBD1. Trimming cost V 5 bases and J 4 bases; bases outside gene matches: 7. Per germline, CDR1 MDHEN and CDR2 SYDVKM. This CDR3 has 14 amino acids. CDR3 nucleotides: TGTGCCAGCAGTAAACAGGGGTTGGGCACTGAAGCTTTCTTT. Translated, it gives CASSKQGLGTEAFF.

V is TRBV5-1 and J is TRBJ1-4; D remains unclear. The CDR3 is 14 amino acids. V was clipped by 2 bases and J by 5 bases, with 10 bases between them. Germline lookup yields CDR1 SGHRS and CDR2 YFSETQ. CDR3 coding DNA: TGCGCCAGCAGCTTAGAGACATCGAATGAAAAACTGTTTTTT. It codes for CASSLETSNEKLFF.

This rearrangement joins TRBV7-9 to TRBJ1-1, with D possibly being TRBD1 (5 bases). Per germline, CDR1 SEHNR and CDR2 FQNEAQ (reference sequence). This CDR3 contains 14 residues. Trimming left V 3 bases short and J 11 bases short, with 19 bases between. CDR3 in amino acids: CASSFKGVSTPAFF. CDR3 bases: TGTGCCAGCAGCTTCAAAGGGGTTTCCACACCGGCTTTCTTT.

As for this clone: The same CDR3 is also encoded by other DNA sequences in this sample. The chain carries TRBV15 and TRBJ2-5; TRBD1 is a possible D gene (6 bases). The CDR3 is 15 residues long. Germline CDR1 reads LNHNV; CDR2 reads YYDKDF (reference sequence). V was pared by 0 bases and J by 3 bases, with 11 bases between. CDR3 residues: CATSRDKSGEETQYF. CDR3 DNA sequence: TGTGCCACCAGCAGAGATAAGTCAGGGGAAGAGACCCAGTACTTC.

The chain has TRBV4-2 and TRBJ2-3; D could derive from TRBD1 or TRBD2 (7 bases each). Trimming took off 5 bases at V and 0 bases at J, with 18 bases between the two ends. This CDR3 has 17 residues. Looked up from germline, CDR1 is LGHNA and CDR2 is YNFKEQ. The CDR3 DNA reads TGTGCCAGCAGCGGAACAGGGGAGGGGGCTAGCACAGATACGCAGTATTTT. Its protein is CASSGTGEGASTDTQYF.

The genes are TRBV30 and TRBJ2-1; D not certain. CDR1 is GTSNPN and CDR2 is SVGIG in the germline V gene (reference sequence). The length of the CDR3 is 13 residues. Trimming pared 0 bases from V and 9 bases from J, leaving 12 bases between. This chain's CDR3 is CAWSVRAIREQFF. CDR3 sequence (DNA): TGTGCCTGGAGTGTAAGGGCGATTCGTGAGCAGTTCTTC.

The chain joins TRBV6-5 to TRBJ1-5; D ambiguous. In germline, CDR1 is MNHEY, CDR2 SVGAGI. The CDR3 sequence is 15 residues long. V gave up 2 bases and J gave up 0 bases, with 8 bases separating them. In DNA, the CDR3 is TGTGCCAGCAGTTACGGCAGAAATAGCAATCAGCCCCAGCATTTT. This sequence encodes CASSYGRNSNQPQHF.

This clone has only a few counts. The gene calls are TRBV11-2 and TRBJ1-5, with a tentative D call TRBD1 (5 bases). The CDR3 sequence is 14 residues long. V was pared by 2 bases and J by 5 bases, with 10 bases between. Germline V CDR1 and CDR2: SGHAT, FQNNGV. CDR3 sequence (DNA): TGTGCCAGCAGCTTACAGGTAGGGGATCAGCCCCAGCATTTT. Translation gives CASSLQVGDQPQHF.

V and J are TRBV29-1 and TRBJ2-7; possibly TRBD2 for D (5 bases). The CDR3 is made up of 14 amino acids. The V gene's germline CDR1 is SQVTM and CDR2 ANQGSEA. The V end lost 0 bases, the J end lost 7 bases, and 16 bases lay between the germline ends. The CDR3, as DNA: TGCAGCGTTGAAGATCTGGCGCGAAGAGGGGAGCAGTACTTC. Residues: CSVEDLARRGEQYF.

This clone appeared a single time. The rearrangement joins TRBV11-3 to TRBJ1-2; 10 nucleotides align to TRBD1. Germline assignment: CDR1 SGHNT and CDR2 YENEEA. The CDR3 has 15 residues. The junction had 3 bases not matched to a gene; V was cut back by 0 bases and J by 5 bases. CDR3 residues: CASSLDRTGGYGYTF. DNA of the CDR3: TGTGCCAGCAGCTTAGATCGGACAGGGGGATATGGCTACACCTTC.

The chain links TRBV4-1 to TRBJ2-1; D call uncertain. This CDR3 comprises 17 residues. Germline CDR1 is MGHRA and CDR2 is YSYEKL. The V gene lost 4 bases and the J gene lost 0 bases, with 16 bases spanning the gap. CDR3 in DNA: TGCGCCAGCAGCCCTTCTCTTGGCTTCGGCTCCTACAATGAGCAGTTCTTC. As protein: CASSPSLGFGSYNEQFF.

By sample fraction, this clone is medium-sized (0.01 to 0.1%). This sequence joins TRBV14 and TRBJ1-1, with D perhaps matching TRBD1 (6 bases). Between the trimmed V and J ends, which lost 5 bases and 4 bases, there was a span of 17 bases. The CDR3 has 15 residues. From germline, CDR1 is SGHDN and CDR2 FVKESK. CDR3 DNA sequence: TGTGCCAGCAGCTCGAGACAGGCTGCGGGCACTGAAGCTTTCTTT. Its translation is CASSSRQAAGTEAFF.